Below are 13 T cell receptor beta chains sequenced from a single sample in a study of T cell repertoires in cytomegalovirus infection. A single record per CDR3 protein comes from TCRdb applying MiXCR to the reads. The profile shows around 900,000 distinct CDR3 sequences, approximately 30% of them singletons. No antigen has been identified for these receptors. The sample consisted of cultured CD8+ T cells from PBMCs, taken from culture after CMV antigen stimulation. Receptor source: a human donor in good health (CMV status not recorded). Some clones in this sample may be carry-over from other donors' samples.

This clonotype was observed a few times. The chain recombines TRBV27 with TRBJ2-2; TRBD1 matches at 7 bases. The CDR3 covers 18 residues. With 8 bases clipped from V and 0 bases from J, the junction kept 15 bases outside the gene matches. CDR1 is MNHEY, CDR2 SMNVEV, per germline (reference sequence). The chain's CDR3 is CASFPGHFTGANTGELFF. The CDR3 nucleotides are TGTGCCAGCTTTCCCGGCCATTTTACAGGGGCGAACACCGGGGAGCTGTTTTTT.

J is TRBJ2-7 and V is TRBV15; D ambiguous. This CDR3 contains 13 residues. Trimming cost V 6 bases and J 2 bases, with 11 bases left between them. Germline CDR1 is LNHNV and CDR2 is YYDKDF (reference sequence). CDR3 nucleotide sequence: TGTGCCACCAGTGTGCGGCTGGCCTACGAGCAGTACGTC. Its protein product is CATSVRLAYEQYV.

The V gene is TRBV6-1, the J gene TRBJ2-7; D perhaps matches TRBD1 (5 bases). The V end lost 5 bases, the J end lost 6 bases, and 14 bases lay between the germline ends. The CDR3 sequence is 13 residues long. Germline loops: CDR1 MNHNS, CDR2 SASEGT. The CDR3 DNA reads TGTGCCAGCAGTTACGGGTCAGGGATCGAGCAGTACGTC. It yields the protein CASSYGSGIEQYV.

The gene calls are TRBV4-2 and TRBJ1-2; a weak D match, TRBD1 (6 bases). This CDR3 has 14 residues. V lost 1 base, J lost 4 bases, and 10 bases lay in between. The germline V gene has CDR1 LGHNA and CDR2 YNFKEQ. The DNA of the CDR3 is TGTGCCAGCAGCCAAGCAGGGGCCAGCTATGGCTACACCTTC. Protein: CASSQAGASYGYTF.

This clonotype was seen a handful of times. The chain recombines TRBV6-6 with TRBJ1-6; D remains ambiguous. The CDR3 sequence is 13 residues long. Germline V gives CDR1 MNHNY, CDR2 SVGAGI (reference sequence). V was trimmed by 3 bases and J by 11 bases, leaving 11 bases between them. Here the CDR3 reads CASSYDVTAPLHF. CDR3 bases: TGTGCCAGCAGTTATGATGTTACGGCACCCCTCCACTTT.

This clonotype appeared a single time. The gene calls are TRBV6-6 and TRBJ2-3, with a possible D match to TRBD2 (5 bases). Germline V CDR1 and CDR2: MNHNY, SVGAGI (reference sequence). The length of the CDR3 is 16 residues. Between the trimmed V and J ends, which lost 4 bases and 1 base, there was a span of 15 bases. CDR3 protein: CASSSWTRGGTDTQYF. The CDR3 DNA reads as TGTGCCAGCAGTTCTTGGACCCGGGGTGGCACAGATACGCAGTATTTT.

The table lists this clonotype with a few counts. CDR3 amino acids: CASSLAGAGENQPQHF. The DNA for the CDR3 is TGTGCCAGCAGCTTAGCCGGGGCAGGGGAAAATCAGCCCCAGCATTTT. This sequence joins TRBV7-9 and TRBJ1-5; a possible D gene is TRBD1 (6 bases). Germline assignment: CDR1 SEHNR and CDR2 FQNEAQ (reference sequence). The CDR3 spans 16 residues. The V end was cut by 0 bases, the J end by 4 bases, with 13 bases between.

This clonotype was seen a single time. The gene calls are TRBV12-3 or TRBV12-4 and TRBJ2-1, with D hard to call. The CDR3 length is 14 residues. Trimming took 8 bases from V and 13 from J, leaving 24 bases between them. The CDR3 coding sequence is TGTGCCAGCGGCCCTGCTAAGGGCCCTCACCTCCAGTTCTTC. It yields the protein CASGPAKGPHLQFF.

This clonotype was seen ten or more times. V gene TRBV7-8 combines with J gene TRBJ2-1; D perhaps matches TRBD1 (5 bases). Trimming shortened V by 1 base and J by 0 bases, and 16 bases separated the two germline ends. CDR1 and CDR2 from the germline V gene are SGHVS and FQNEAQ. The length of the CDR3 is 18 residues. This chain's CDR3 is CASSLVAARTSSYNEQFF. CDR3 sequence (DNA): TGTGCCAGCAGCTTAGTCGCGGCCAGGACAAGCTCCTACAATGAGCAGTTCTTC. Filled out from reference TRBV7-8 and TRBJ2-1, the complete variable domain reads GAGVSQSPRYKVAKRGQDVALRCDPISGHVSLFWYQQALGQGPEFLTYFQNEAQLDKSGLPSDRFFAERPEGSVSTLKIQRTQQEDSAVYLCASSLVAARTSSYNEQFFGPGTRLTVL.

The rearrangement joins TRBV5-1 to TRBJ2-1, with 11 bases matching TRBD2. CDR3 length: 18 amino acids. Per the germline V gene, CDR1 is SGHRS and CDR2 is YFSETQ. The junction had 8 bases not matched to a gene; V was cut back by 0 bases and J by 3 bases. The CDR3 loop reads CASSLENSGGALYNEQFF. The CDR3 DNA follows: TGCGCCAGCAGCTTGGAAAATAGCGGGGGGGCCCTCTACAATGAGCAGTTCTTC.

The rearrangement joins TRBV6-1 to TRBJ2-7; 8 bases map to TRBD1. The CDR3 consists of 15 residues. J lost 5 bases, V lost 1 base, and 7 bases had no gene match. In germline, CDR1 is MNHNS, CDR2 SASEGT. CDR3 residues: CASSEVRTGWDEQYF. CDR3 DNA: TGTGCCAGCAGTGAAGTACGGACAGGGTGGGACGAGCAGTACTTC.

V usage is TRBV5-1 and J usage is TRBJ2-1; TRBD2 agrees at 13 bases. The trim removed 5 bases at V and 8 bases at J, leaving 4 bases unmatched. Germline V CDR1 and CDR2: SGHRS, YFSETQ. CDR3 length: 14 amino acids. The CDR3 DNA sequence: TGCGCCAGCAGACTAGCGGGGGGGCCAGATGAGCAGTTCTTC. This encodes CASRLAGGPDEQFF.

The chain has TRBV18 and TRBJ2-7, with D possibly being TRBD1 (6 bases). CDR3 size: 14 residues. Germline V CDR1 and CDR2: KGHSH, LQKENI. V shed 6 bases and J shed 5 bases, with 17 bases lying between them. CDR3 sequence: CASSLSRGLNEQYV. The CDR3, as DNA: TGTGCCAGCTCGCTTTCAAGGGGGTTGAACGAGCAGTACGTC.